These 20 T cell receptor beta chains share one sample of origin, sequenced in a study of technical replicates of blood from a few donors. Clones were read by immunoSEQ multiplex PCR, and TCRdb kept only the in-frame ones, dropping some. Of 7,500 to 8,500 clones in the sample, about nine tenths are singletons; the top ten hold about 12%. What was sequenced was PBMCs. Receptors were obtained from a human donor in good health.

J is TRBJ2-7 and V is TRBV2; 9 positions match TRBD1. This CDR3 comprises 13 residues. Germline loops: CDR1 SNHLY, CDR2 FYNNEI. Germline trimming cut 6 bases from V and 6 bases from J; bases unmatched to any gene: 6. CDR3 amino acids: CASRGQGLGEQYF. CDR3 sequence (DNA): TGTGCCAGCAGGGGACAGGGTCTGGGCGAGCAGTACTTC.

The DNA of the CDR3 is TGTGCCAGCAGTTTAGGGGGCTGGGGCTATGGCTACACCTTC. Translated, it gives CASSLGGWGYGYTF. The genes are TRBV28 and TRBJ1-2; D is possibly TRBD1 (6 bases). Germline-derived CDR1 and CDR2 are MDHEN and SYDVKM. V lost 2 bases and J lost 4, with 11 bases in between. This CDR3 has 14 amino acids.

V gene TRBV29-1 combines with J gene TRBJ2-7, with TRBD1 matching 8 bases. Germline values: CDR1 SQVTM, CDR2 ANQGSEA. The CDR3 totals 15 residues. V lost 4 bases and J lost 6; bases outside the gene matches: 14. CDR3 sequence (DNA): TGCAGCGTTGGCGCTGCGGGGACAGGCCTTTCCGAGCAGTACTTC. It is translated as CSVGAAGTGLSEQYF.

This clone was found once. The chain couples TRBV27 to TRBJ2-3, with D perhaps matching TRBD2 (6 bases). This CDR3 is built from 15 residues. The germline V gene encodes CDR1 MNHEY and CDR2 SMNVEV (reference sequence). V lost 0 bases, J lost 2 bases, and 9 bases lay in between. CDR3 protein: CASSLSGGYTDTQYF. CDR3 bases: TGTGCCAGCAGTTTATCGGGGGGTTACACAGATACGCAGTATTTT.

This chain uses TRBV2 with TRBJ2-5; a weak D match, TRBD2 (6 bases). Trimming cost V 6 bases and J 5 bases, with 19 bases left between them. Per germline, CDR1 SNHLY and CDR2 FYNNEI. This CDR3 has 15 residues. CDR3 protein: CASRDYQGGGETQYF. The CDR3 nucleotides read TGTGCCAGCAGGGACTACCAGGGTGGTGGGGAGACCCAGTACTTC.

V and J are TRBV2 and TRBJ2-6, with 9 positions matching TRBD1. This CDR3 has 17 residues. Trimming at V came to 6 bases and at J to 0 bases, leaving 6 bases not matched to a gene. From germline, CDR1 is SNHLY and CDR2 FYNNEI. CDR3 sequence reads: CASRTGQGNSGANVLTF. CDR3 nucleotide sequence: TGTGCCAGCAGGACGGGACAGGGCAACTCTGGGGCCAACGTCCTGACTTTC.

This chain uses TRBV13 with TRBJ2-7; 8 bases are shared with TRBD1. CDR1 is PRHDT, CDR2 FYEKMQ, per germline (reference sequence). CDR3 length: 15 amino acids. V gave up 3 bases and J gave up 6 bases; unmatched junction bases: 10. This CDR3 reads CASSFGTGDPPEQYF. The CDR3 coding sequence is TGTGCCAGCAGCTTCGGGACAGGAGACCCTCCCGAGCAGTACTTC.

The CDR3 DNA reads TGTGCCAGCAGCGTCTGGTTGGCGGGAGCGGCGGATACGCAGTATTTT. Translation: CASSVWLAGAADTQYF. This chain links TRBV9 with TRBJ2-3, with TRBD2 matching over 7 bases. This CDR3 has 16 amino acids. After removal of 2 bases from V and 6 bases from J, the junction contained 12 bases not matched to a gene. Germline CDR1 is SGDLS and CDR2 is YYNGEE.

The chain couples TRBV5-1 to TRBJ2-5, with 9 nucleotides matching TRBD2. Per germline, CDR1 SGHRS and CDR2 YFSETQ. With 4 bases clipped from V and 5 bases from J, the junction kept 12 bases outside the gene matches. This CDR3 comprises 16 residues. The CDR3 nucleotides read TGCGCCAGCAGCCCCGGCCCCGAGCGGGAGGTTGAGACCCAGTACTTC. Translation gives CASSPGPEREVETQYF.

The chain recombines TRBV5-1 with TRBJ2-5; tentative D call: TRBD2 (5 bases). This CDR3 has 13 amino acids. The V end was cut by 1 base, the J end by 5 bases, with 9 bases between. Germline CDR1 is SGHRS and CDR2 is YFSETQ. CDR3 sequence: CASSLFGGETQYF. In DNA form, the CDR3 reads TGCGCCAGCAGCTTGTTCGGCGGGGAGACCCAGTACTTC.

This rearrangement joins TRBV6-5 to TRBJ2-3; maybe TRBD1 (5 bases). With 4 bases removed from V and 1 base from J, the gap between germline ends came to 9 bases. The CDR3 is 14 residues long. Per the germline V gene, CDR1 is MNHEY and CDR2 is SVGAGI. The CDR3 DNA reads as TGTGCCAGCAGTTTTAGGGGCCGCACAGATACGCAGTATTTT. This translates into CASSFRGRTDTQYF.

The chain joins TRBV19 to TRBJ2-7; perhaps TRBD1 as D (6 bases). With 4 bases removed from V and 3 bases from J, the gap between germline ends came to 10 bases. CDR1 is LNHDA and CDR2 is SQIVND in the germline V gene (reference sequence). The CDR3 contains 13 residues. The CDR3 here is CASSTTGSYEQYF. The CDR3 DNA follows: TGTGCCAGTAGTACTACAGGGAGCTACGAGCAGTACTTC.

This rearrangement joins TRBV28 to TRBJ2-2; 9 positions match TRBD1. The trim removed 6 bases at V and 5 bases at J, leaving 7 bases unmatched. The CDR3 sequence is 15 residues long. From germline, CDR1 is MDHEN and CDR2 SYDVKM. The CDR3, as DNA: TGTGCCAGCAGACTTACAGGGGGCTCGACCGGGGAGCTGTTTTTT. This encodes CASRLTGGSTGELFF.

The V gene is TRBV13, the J gene TRBJ2-1, with a possible D match to TRBD2 (6 bases). The CDR3 is 18 residues long. Germline V gene sequence: CDR1 PRHDT, CDR2 FYEKMQ (reference sequence). V gave up 1 base and J gave up 6 bases, with 22 bases separating them. The DNA of the CDR3 is TGTGCCAGCAGCTTAGAGGGGAGCGGGTTCGGAGGAGGCAATGAGCAGTTCTTC. Protein product: CASSLEGSGFGGGNEQFF.

The V call is TRBV6-5, the J call TRBJ1-5; unclear D gene. From germline, CDR1 is MNHEY and CDR2 SVGAGI. CDR3 length: 14 residues. Trimming cost V 6 bases and J 0 bases, with 9 bases left between them. The CDR3 sequence: CASSISYSNQPQHF. The CDR3 nucleotides read TGTGCCAGCAGCATCAGTTATAGCAATCAGCCCCAGCATTTT.

This chain joins TRBV25-1 and TRBJ2-1; 11 bases match TRBD2. This CDR3 contains 13 residues. V was pared by 6 bases and J by 7 bases, with 2 bases of the junction left unmatched. Germline-derived CDR1 and CDR2 are MGHDK and SYGVNS. In nucleotides, the CDR3 is TGTGCCAGCAGGACTAGCGGGGTTAATGAGCAGTTCTTC. It encodes CASRTSGVNEQFF.

This clone occurred once. The chain has TRBV25-1 and TRBJ2-3, with no clear D. Germline CDR1 and CDR2: MGHDK and SYGVNS. Trimming shortened V by 2 bases and J by 6 bases, and 21 bases separated the two germline ends. The CDR3 extends over 17 amino acids. The CDR3 sequence is CASSEKTPTGVPDTQYF. As DNA, the CDR3 is TGTGCCAGCAGTGAAAAAACCCCCACCGGAGTACCGGATACGCAGTATTTT.

This chain uses TRBV30 with TRBJ2-3, with D possibly TRBD2 on 9 matching bases. The CDR3 has 17 amino acids. V dropped 7 bases and J dropped 3 bases, with 26 bases sitting between them. Germline lookup yields CDR1 GTSNPN and CDR2 SVGIG (reference sequence). CDR3 DNA sequence: TGTGCCTCACAGGGGGAGGGAAGCGGGAGGAGGACAGATACGCAGTATTTT. It codes for CASQGEGSGRRTDTQYF.

J is TRBJ2-7 and V is TRBV6-6; 7 bases align to TRBD1. Germline V gene sequence: CDR1 MNHNY, CDR2 SVGAGI (reference sequence). The CDR3 spans 13 residues. The ends lost 6 bases at V and 4 bases at J; junction bases unmatched: 6. The CDR3 DNA reads TGTGCCAGCAGGACAGGGATGCTTTACGAGCAGTACTTC. It encodes CASRTGMLYEQYF.

The CDR3 region is CASSLGTGGNTIYF. The DNA of the CDR3 is TGCGCCAGCAGCTTGGGGACAGGCGGAAACACCATATATTTT. The chain carries TRBV5-1 and TRBJ1-3; 7 bases fit TRBD1. V shed 0 bases, J shed 4 bases, and the junction held 1 base outside the gene matches. CDR1 and CDR2 from the germline V gene are SGHRS and YFSETQ. This CDR3 has 14 residues.